Following are 5 T cell receptor beta chains from one sample sequenced in a study of blood T cell repertoires in COVID-19. Sequencing was performed with immunoSEQ multiplex PCR; in TCRdb, only in-frame clones are kept and a portion is missing. This table holds roughly 180,000 clones, roughly 84% found once. The sample consisted of peripheral blood. The receptors were sampled from a woman between 40 and 50 years old with COVID-19, enrolled during active disease.

The rearrangement uses TRBV6-5 and TRBJ1-2; no firm D call. Germline CDR1 and CDR2: MNHEY and SVGAGI. This CDR3 has 13 residues. Trimming shortened V by 7 bases and J by 0 bases, and 9 bases separated the two germline ends. The DNA for the CDR3 is TGTGCCAGCAACCCAGGCCCTAACTATGGCTACACCTTC. It translates to CASNPGPNYGYTF.

This chain uses TRBV7-9 with TRBJ1-5; 7 bases fit TRBD1. Trimming at V came to 4 bases and at J to 1 base, leaving 10 bases not matched to a gene. The CDR3 extends over 17 amino acids. Germline V CDR1 and CDR2: SEHNR, FQNEAQ (reference sequence). The CDR3 bases are TGTGCCAGCAGCTACACTCACGGGACAGCAAGCAATCAGCCCCAGCATTTT. Its protein is CASSYTHGTASNQPQHF.

This clone appeared a few times. The chain is built from TRBV3-1 (or the pseudogene TRBV3-2) and TRBJ2-7; 8 positions agree with TRBD1. The CDR3 spans 15 residues. CDR1 and CDR2 (germline): LGHDT, YNNKEL (reference sequence). The V and J ends lost 4 bases and 5 bases, in that order; junction bases with no gene match: 10. CDR3 nucleotide sequence: TGTGCCAGCAGCCTATCCTTGGGACAGGCAGACGAGCAGTACTTC. This translates into CASSLSLGQADEQYF.

This clone was observed a single time. The rearrangement uses TRBV3-1 (or the pseudogene TRBV3-2) and TRBJ2-2, with 8 positions matching TRBD2. Trimming removed 0 bases from V and 5 bases from J; junction bases left unmatched: 11. This CDR3 comprises 18 residues. In germline, CDR1 is LGHDT, CDR2 YNNKEL (reference sequence). Here the CDR3 reads CASSQDRVFGRGTGELFF. The DNA of the CDR3 is TGTGCCAGCAGCCAAGATAGGGTCTTCGGGAGGGGGACCGGGGAGCTGTTTTTT.

This chain links TRBV5-1 with TRBJ1-2, with a possible D match to TRBD1 (5 bases). The V gene's germline CDR1 is SGHRS and CDR2 YFSETQ. This CDR3 contains 12 residues. Trimming left V 0 bases short and J 6 bases short, with 6 bases between. The CDR3 DNA is TGCGCCAGCAGCTTGGAGGGGAATGGCTACACCTTC. Encoded protein: CASSLEGNGYTF. Together with reference TRBV5-1 and TRBJ1-2, the CDR3 gives the full variable domain: KAGVTQTPRYLIKTRGQQVTLSCSPISGHRSVSWYQQTPGQGLQFLFEYFSETQRNKGNFPGRFSGRQFSNSRSEMNVSTLELGDSALYLCASSLEGNGYTFGSGTRLTVV.